Following are 20 T cell receptor beta chains from one sample sequenced in a study of graft-versus-host responses after intestinal transplantation. The repertoire was sequenced with immunoSEQ multiplex PCR; TCRdb's copy has only in-frame clones and lacks some. The data hold some 110,000 clones, with roughly 84% observed a single time. Antigens of these TCRs are unknown. Source: unstimulated CD4+ T cells sorted from spleen or lymph node cells, taken before intestinal transplant. The receptor set was obtained from a human donor who received an intestinal transplant.

The chain has TRBV4-1 and TRBJ1-2, with a tentative D call TRBD1 (5 bases). The CDR3 sequence is 14 residues long. Trimming cost V 1 base and J 4 bases, with 10 bases left between them. Per germline, CDR1 MGHRA and CDR2 YSYEKL. The CDR3 nucleotides read TGCGCCAGCAGCCAAGCTCCAGGGAGCTATGGCTACACCTTC. Translating gives CASSQAPGSYGYTF.

The V gene is TRBV5-4, the J gene TRBJ2-1, with TRBD2 identical over 11 bases. Germline lookup yields CDR1 SGHNT and CDR2 YYREEE (reference sequence). V shed 6 bases, J shed 7 bases, and the junction held 18 bases outside the gene matches. The CDR3 consists of 18 residues. The DNA for the CDR3 is TGTGCCAGCACCCCCTCCGCTACTAGCGGGAGACGGCGGAATGAGCAGTTCTTC. This encodes CASTPSATSGRRRNEQFF.

The V and J genes are TRBV28 and TRBJ1-1, with a possible D match to TRBD1 (5 bases). CDR1 is MDHEN, CDR2 SYDVKM, per germline. The V end lost 2 bases, the J end lost 4 bases, and 14 bases lay between the germline ends. The CDR3 spans 15 residues. CDR3 region: CASSLVRAGSTEAFF. CDR3 nucleotides: TGTGCCAGCAGTTTAGTGAGGGCAGGGAGCACTGAAGCTTTCTTT.

The chain has TRBV4-1 and TRBJ1-4; D might be TRBD1 (5 bases). This CDR3 spans 14 amino acids. Germline V CDR1 and CDR2: MGHRA, YSYEKL. The V and J ends lost 3 bases and 6 bases respectively, with 11 bases between them. The CDR3 DNA follows: TGCGCCAGCAGCCAGCCGGGACGGCATGAAAAACTGTTTTTT. It is translated as CASSQPGRHEKLFF.

The J gene is TRBJ2-3, the V gene TRBV5-1, with D perhaps TRBD1 (6 bases). Trimming shortened V by 8 bases and J by 0 bases, and 13 bases separated the two germline ends. The germline gives CDR1 SGHRS, CDR2 YFSETQ. This CDR3 is 14 amino acids long. For the CDR3, the DNA is TGCGCCAGTTCCGGGACACTTAGCACAGATACGCAGTATTTT. As protein: CASSGTLSTDTQYF.

V gene TRBV13 combines with J gene TRBJ2-2, with a weak D call TRBD2 (5 bases). Trimming pared 4 bases from V and 2 bases from J, leaving 20 bases between. Per the germline V gene, CDR1 is PRHDT and CDR2 is FYEKMQ (reference sequence). This CDR3 comprises 18 residues. The CDR3: CASSSPPYDYQNTGELFF. The CDR3 bases are TGTGCCAGCAGCTCCCCTCCTTACGACTATCAAAACACCGGGGAGCTGTTTTTT.

V and J are TRBV6-1 and TRBJ2-7; D perhaps matches TRBD2 (5 bases). The V end was cut by 2 bases, the J end by 0 bases, with 20 bases between. The CDR3 has 18 amino acids. Per the germline V gene, CDR1 is MNHNS and CDR2 is SASEGT. The CDR3 sequence: CASSERGGSAISSYEQYF. The CDR3 DNA reads as TGTGCCAGCAGTGAAAGAGGAGGATCGGCGATCAGCTCCTACGAGCAGTACTTC.

The chain joins TRBV7-9 to TRBJ1-5; TRBD1 matches at 9 bases. The CDR3 is 16 residues long. V lost 4 bases, J lost 2 bases, and 6 bases stayed unmatched. Per the germline V gene, CDR1 is SEHNR and CDR2 is FQNEAQ (reference sequence). The CDR3 DNA follows: TGTGCCAGCAGCTCATCGGACAGGGGTGGCAATCAGCCCCAGCATTTT. Amino acids: CASSSSDRGGNQPQHF.

CDR3 nucleotides: TGCGCCAGCAGCTTGGCCGGCAGGGAGGCTTCACCCCTCCACTTT. Translated: CASSLAGREASPLHF. The V gene is TRBV5-1, the J gene TRBJ1-6; a possible D gene is TRBD1 (5 bases). V was clipped by 0 bases and J by 9 bases, with 13 bases between them. The germline CDR1 and CDR2 sequences are SGHRS and YFSETQ. The CDR3 is 15 residues long.

The chain links TRBV4-1 to TRBJ2-5; D is perhaps TRBD1 (6 bases). Trimming left V 0 bases short and J 9 bases short, with 11 bases between. Germline loops: CDR1 MGHRA, CDR2 YSYEKL. The CDR3 has 13 residues. The CDR3 bases are TGCGCCAGCAGCCAAGAAGGCAGGGGTGCCCAGTACTTC. As protein: CASSQEGRGAQYF.

The rearrangement links TRBV5-5 to TRBJ2-7, with D perhaps TRBD1 (7 bases). The length of the CDR3 is 14 residues. V lost 3 bases and J 3 bases, leaving 13 bases between the germline ends. Germline values: CDR1 SGHKS, CDR2 YYEKEE (reference sequence). Here the CDR3 reads CASSYAGQIYEQYF. CDR3 DNA: TGTGCCAGCAGCTACGCGGGACAGATCTACGAGCAGTACTTC. Using reference TRBV5-5 and TRBJ2-7 for the parts outside the CDR3, the full variable domain is DAGVTQSPTHLIKTRGQQVTLRCSPISGHKSVSWYQQVLGQGPQFIFQYYEKEERGRGNFPDRFSARQFPNYSSELNVNALLLGDSALYLCASSYAGQIYEQYFGPGTRLTVT.

V and J are TRBV5-6 and TRBJ2-7; weak D call: TRBD2 (6 bases). The CDR3 contains 13 residues. Looked up from germline, CDR1 is SGHDT and CDR2 is YYEEEE. With 2 bases removed from V and 4 bases from J, the gap between germline ends came to 10 bases. The chain's CDR3 is CASSFGGTYEQYF. Here the CDR3 DNA reads TGTGCCAGCAGCTTCGGGGGAACGTACGAGCAGTACTTC. Supplemented by reference TRBV5-6 and TRBJ2-7, the full variable domain reads DAGVTQSPTHLIKTRGQQVTLRCSPKSGHDTVSWYQQALGQGPQFIFQYYEEEERQRGNFPDRFSGHQFPNYSSELNVNALLLGDSALYLCASSFGGTYEQYFGPGTRLTVT.

The chain is built from TRBV6-4 and TRBJ2-1; D not certain. CDR3 length equals 15 residues. CDR1 is MRHNA and CDR2 is SNTAGT in the germline V gene. V was clipped by 3 bases and J by 0 bases, with 9 bases between them. In DNA form, the CDR3 reads TGTGCCAGCAGTGAATACGGTAGCTCCTACAATGAGCAGTTCTTC. Translated, it gives CASSEYGSSYNEQFF.

The genes are TRBV5-1 and TRBJ1-4; D is perhaps TRBD1 (5 bases). Trimming took off 0 bases at V and 3 bases at J, with 6 bases between the two ends. This CDR3 is 14 amino acids long. The germline V gene encodes CDR1 SGHRS and CDR2 YFSETQ. This chain's CDR3 is CASSLAGANEKLFF. The CDR3, as DNA: TGCGCCAGCAGCTTGGCGGGGGCTAATGAAAAACTGTTTTTT.

The chain employs TRBV5-1 and TRBJ2-5; TRBD2 matches at 11 bases. Germline assignment: CDR1 SGHRS and CDR2 YFSETQ. V trimming: 5 bases; J trimming: 1 base; junction bases outside the gene matches: 4. CDR3 length: 15 amino acids. CDR3 nucleotide sequence: TGCGCCAGCAGGGCCGGGACTAGCGGCCAAGAGACCCAGTACTTC. Its translation: CASRAGTSGQETQYF.

This rearrangement joins TRBV28 to TRBJ2-2; D is possibly TRBD1 (6 bases). The V end lost 3 bases, the J end lost 5 bases, and 16 bases lay between the germline ends. Germline-derived CDR1 and CDR2 are MDHEN and SYDVKM. The CDR3 is 16 amino acids. For the CDR3, the DNA is TGTGCCAGCAGTTTCCCCGGACTGAGGGGGACCGGGGAGCTGTTTTTT. It is translated as CASSFPGLRGTGELFF.

The gene calls are TRBV5-6 and TRBJ2-5; the D gene is possibly TRBD2 (6 bases). CDR1 is SGHDT, CDR2 YYEEEE, per germline. V gave up 1 base and J gave up 4 bases, with 11 bases separating them. The CDR3 covers 14 residues. The CDR3 nucleotides are TGTGCCAGCAGCTTGATTTTGGGGGGAGAGACCCAGTACTTC. Translated: CASSLILGGETQYF.

The J gene is TRBJ2-1, the V gene TRBV28; the match to TRBD1 covers 7 bases. This CDR3 spans 13 amino acids. The J segment lost 4 bases and the V segment lost 5 bases, leaving 2 bases of the junction unmatched. CDR1 is MDHEN and CDR2 is SYDVKM in the germline V gene. The CDR3 DNA reads as TGTGCCAGCAGTGCGACAGGGTACAATGAGCAGTTCTTC. Amino acids: CASSATGYNEQFF.

The CDR3 is CASRAGDLKAGTQYF. The CDR3 DNA reads as TGTGCCAGCAGGGCGGGAGATTTGAAAGCGGGGACCCAGTACTTC. The J gene is TRBJ2-5, the V gene TRBV2; TRBD2 aligns across 7 bases. J lost 7 bases, V lost 6 bases, and 14 bases had no gene match. Germline assignment: CDR1 SNHLY and CDR2 FYNNEI. The CDR3 loop spans 15 amino acids.

J is TRBJ1-5 and V is TRBV10-2; D is unresolved. Germline V gene sequence: CDR1 WSHSY, CDR2 SAAADI. V was shortened by 5 bases and J by 0 bases, with 17 bases between the two germline ends. CDR3 length: 17 residues. The CDR3 nucleotides read TGCGCCAGCAGTTCCGCACAGATCGGTTCTAGCAATCAGCCCCAGCATTTT. Translated: CASSSAQIGSSNQPQHF.